This entry lists 8 T cell receptor beta chains sequenced from one sample in a study of shared clonotypes between healthy human individuals. Profiled with immunoSEQ multiplex PCR; TCRdb holds only in-frame clones, not every one. This sample has more than 2 million clones, with about 95% found just once. The specimen sequenced was naive CD4+ T cells sorted from blood. Subset reported: CD45RA+ positively selected. Source of these receptors: a young man in good health.

The chain combines TRBV25-1 with TRBJ1-6; tentative D call: TRBD1 (5 bases). CDR1 MGHDK and CDR2 SYGVNS come from the germline V gene. The CDR3 spans 16 residues. V lost 6 bases, J lost 0 bases, and 12 bases lay in between. The CDR3 sequence is CASSSRDSSYNSPLHF. CDR3 nucleotide sequence: TGTGCCAGCAGCTCCAGGGATAGCTCCTATAATTCACCCCTCCACTTT.

Regarding this clone: This CDR3 is also generated by other DNA sequences in the sample. This rearrangement joins TRBV18 to TRBJ1-6; unclear D gene. CDR3 size: 12 residues. Looked up from germline, CDR1 is KGHSH and CDR2 is LQKENI. The V gene lost 2 bases and the J gene lost 7 bases, with 3 bases spanning the gap. DNA for the CDR3: TGTGCCAGCTCACCAGGGAATTCACCCCTCCACTTT. This translates into CASSPGNSPLHF. The entire variable domain, with the rest obtained from reference TRBV18 and TRBJ1-6, is as follows: NAGVMQNPRHLVRRRGQEARLRCSPMKGHSHVYWYRQLPEEGLKFMVYLQKENIIDESGMPKERFSAEFPKEGPSILRIQQVVRGDSAAYFCASSPGNSPLHFGNGTRLTVT.

V usage is TRBV7-2 and J usage is TRBJ2-3; D not resolved. From germline, CDR1 is SGHTA and CDR2 FQGNSA. The CDR3 has 13 residues. Trimming took 1 base from V and 2 from J, leaving 4 bases between them. The CDR3 loop is CASSLDFTDTQYF. CDR3 in DNA: TGTGCCAGCAGCTTAGATTTCACAGATACGCAGTATTTT.

The count of this clone is one. The CDR3 DNA is TGTGCCAGCAGTTACGGGATACTAGCGGGAGAGGAGACCCAGTACTTC. This encodes CASSYGILAGEETQYF. The rearrangement joins TRBV6-6 to TRBJ2-5; 11 bases fit TRBD2. V lost 2 bases to trimming and J lost 5 bases; unmatched junction nucleotides: 7. The CDR3 is 16 amino acids. CDR1 and CDR2 from the germline V gene are MNHNY and SVGAGI (reference sequence).

V gene TRBV28 combines with J gene TRBJ1-1; D not certain. Germline loops: CDR1 MDHEN, CDR2 SYDVKM. V shed 7 bases and J shed 4 bases, with 16 bases lying between them. The CDR3 sequence is 14 residues long. The CDR3 loop reads CASTQTGVSTEAFF. The CDR3, as DNA: TGTGCCAGCACCCAGACCGGGGTAAGCACTGAAGCTTTCTTT.

Comments on this clone: Within the sample, other DNA sequences also encode this same CDR3. This chain connects TRBV20-1 to TRBJ2-3; D is perhaps TRBD1 or TRBD2 (5 bases each). Per germline, CDR1 DFQATT and CDR2 SNEGSKA (reference sequence). V was pared by 3 bases and J by 8 bases, with 9 bases between. This CDR3 is 11 amino acids long. In nucleotides, the CDR3 is TGCAGTGCTAGCCCTGGGGGTACGCAGTATTTT. This sequence encodes CSASPGGTQYF.

V usage is TRBV2 and J usage is TRBJ1-1; no clear D gene. The V end was cut by 5 bases, the J end by 4 bases, with 8 bases between. The germline V gene encodes CDR1 SNHLY and CDR2 FYNNEI. This CDR3 region has 12 residues. Here the CDR3 DNA reads TGTGCCAGCAGTAGGGTGGGCACTGAAGCTTTCTTT. Its protein is CASSRVGTEAFF.

This clone was picked up one time. The genes are TRBV30 and TRBJ2-7; either TRBD1 or TRBD2 may supply D (5 bases each). This CDR3 is built from 13 residues. Deletions cut 2 bases from V and 6 bases from J, with 14 bases between. Germline V gene sequence: CDR1 GTSNPN, CDR2 SVGIG (reference sequence). The CDR3 DNA sequence: TGTGCCTGGAGTATGAGGGGCCAAGGCGAGCAGTACTTC. Protein: CAWSMRGQGEQYF.